Sequencing of this TCR beta chain was carried out in a study of regulatory T cells in long-lasting Graves disease. Relying on iRepertoire HTBI primers and Arm-PCR of CDR3 regions, the team built TCR beta libraries. TCRdb processed the multiplex PCR reads anew with MiXCR; each CDR3 protein has one entry. The repertoire holds 200,000 to 250,000 distinct CDR3 sequences, around 17% seen once, with approximately 20% in the top ten. Time point given: newly diagnosed GD, antithyroid drugs for less than 3 months. Extracted RNA from PBMCs served as the source of the TCR library. CDR3 length: 13 residues. Trimming took 3 bases from V and 5 from J, leaving 11 bases between them. The germline V gene encodes CDR1 SGHRS and CDR2 YFSETQ.

Sequenced material: peripheral blood mononuclear cells (PBMCs), taken at new diagnosis, from a patient treated with antithyroid drugs. V is TRBV5-1 and J is TRBJ1-2; weak D call: TRBD1 (5 bases). This receptor was taken from a female donor with Graves disease. The CDR3 region is CASSSVGGYGYTF. The DNA of the CDR3 is TGCGCCAGCAGCTCCGTCGGGGGTTATGGCTACACCTTC.